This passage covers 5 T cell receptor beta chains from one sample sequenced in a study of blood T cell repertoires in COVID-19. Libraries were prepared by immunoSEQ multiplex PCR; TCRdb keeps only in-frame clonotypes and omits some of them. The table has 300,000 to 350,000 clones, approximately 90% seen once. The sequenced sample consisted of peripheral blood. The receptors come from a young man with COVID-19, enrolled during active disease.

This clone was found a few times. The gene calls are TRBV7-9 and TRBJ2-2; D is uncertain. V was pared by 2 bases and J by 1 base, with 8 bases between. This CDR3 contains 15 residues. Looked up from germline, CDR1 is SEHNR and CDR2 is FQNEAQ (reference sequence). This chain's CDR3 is CASSLMAGNTGELFF. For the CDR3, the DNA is TGTGCCAGCAGCTTAATGGCAGGGAACACCGGGGAGCTGTTTTTT.

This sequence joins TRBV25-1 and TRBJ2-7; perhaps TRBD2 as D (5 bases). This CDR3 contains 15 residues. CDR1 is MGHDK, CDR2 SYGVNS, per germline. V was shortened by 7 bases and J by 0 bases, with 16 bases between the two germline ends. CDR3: CASNDPAASSYEQYF. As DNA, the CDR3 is TGTGCCAGCAACGATCCAGCGGCCTCCTCCTACGAGCAGTACTTC.

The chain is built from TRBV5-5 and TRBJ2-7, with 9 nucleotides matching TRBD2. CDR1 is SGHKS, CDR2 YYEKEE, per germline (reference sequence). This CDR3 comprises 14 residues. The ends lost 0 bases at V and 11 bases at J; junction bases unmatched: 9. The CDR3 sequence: CASSLEPSGTWEYF. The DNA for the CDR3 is TGTGCCAGCAGCTTGGAACCTAGCGGGACCTGGGAGTACTTC.

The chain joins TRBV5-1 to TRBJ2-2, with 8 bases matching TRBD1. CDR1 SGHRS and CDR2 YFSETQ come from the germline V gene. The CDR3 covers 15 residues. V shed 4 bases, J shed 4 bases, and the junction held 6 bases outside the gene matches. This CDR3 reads CASSGGQAGTGELFF. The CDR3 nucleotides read TGCGCCAGCAGCGGGGGACAGGCGGGCACCGGGGAGCTGTTTTTT.

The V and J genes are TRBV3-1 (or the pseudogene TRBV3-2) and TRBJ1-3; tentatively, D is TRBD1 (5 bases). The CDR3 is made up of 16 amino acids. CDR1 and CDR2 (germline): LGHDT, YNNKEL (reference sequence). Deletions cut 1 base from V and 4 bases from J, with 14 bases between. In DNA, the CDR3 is TGTGCCAGCAGCCAAGTAGTCAGGGCTTCCGGAAACACCATATATTTT. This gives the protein CASSQVVRASGNTIYF.